This T cell receptor beta chain derives from a study of regulatory T cells in long-lasting Graves disease. Time point here: persistent/refractory GD, antithyroid drugs over 5 years with positive TRAb. Following extraction of RNA from PBMCs, that RNA was used to make the TCR library. Arm-PCR of CDR3 regions and iRepertoire HTBI primers were used to build TCR beta libraries. Original methodology: Analysis of the samples identified 50 to 75 TRBV and 14 TRBJ segments. MiXCR was run by TCRdb on the multiplex PCR reads, yielding one entry per CDR3 protein. TCRdb's processing, not the authors', yielded these V and J calls. The top ten clones hold around 13% of a sample with a few hundred thousand distinct CDR3 sequences, around a fifth of them seen once. The length of the CDR3 is 14 residues. Germline V gene lookup returns CDR1 MDHEN and CDR2 SYDVKM. The ends were cut back, 5 bases at V and 6 bases at J, with 13 bases in the middle.

This clonotype occurred many times. This TCR was recovered from a female donor with Graves disease. The rearrangement uses TRBV28 and TRBJ2-2, with D possibly being TRBD2 (5 bases). The source was peripheral blood mononuclear cells (PBMCs), collected when the disease was refractory, from a patient treated with antithyroid drugs. CDR3 DNA: TGTGCCAGCAGTCCGATAGAGAGGGCCGGGGAGCTGTTTTTT. This gives the protein CASSPIERAGELFF.